Listed below are T cell receptor beta chains from one sample, sequenced in a study of Ad26.COV2.S vaccination and SARS-CoV-2 variants. Clones were read by immunoSEQ multiplex PCR, and TCRdb kept only the in-frame ones, dropping some. The sample holds roughly 500,000 clones, around 88% seen once. The sample was peripheral blood, taken in a trial of Ad26.COV2.S vaccine versus placebo. These receptor sequences come from a person aged 18-60 years who received the Ad26.COV2.S COVID-19 vaccine or a placebo. The CDR3 runs from the conserved cysteine through the conserved F or W. A D gene is named only where the DNA matches it firmly. Some rows have no size entry. The others give once, few or many, or a class for an expanded clone.

-	TRBJ1-1	once	TRBV29-1	CSVRQNMNTEAFF	TGCAGCGTTCGACAGAACATGAACACTGAAGCTTTCTTT
-	TRBJ1-5	-	TRBV28	CASVGRGNQPQHF	TGTGCCAGCGTTGGCAGGGGCAATCAGCCCCAGCATTTT
-	TRBJ2-3	-	TRBV7-6	CASSRNPGDTQYF	TGTGCCAGCAGCCGAAACCCTGGGGATACGCAGTATTTT
-	TRBJ2-1	-	TRBV6-5	CASRDYIYNEQFF	TGTGCCAGCAGGGACTATATATACAATGAGCAGTTCTTC
TRBD1	TRBJ2-3	-	TRBV27	CASSTRGRTDTQYF	TGTGCCAGCAGTACGAGGGGGCGGACAGATACGCAGTATTTT
-	TRBJ2-7	-	TRBV30	CAWTQQGYEQYF	TGTGCCTGGACCCAACAGGGTTACGAGCAGTACTTC
-	TRBJ2-1	-	TRBV4-1	CASSHSAGTDNEQFF	TGCGCCAGCAGCCACTCGGCGGGGACGGACAATGAGCAGTTCTTC
TRBD1	TRBJ2-5	-	TRBV28	CASSFPGQGETQYF	TGTGCCAGCAGCTTCCCGGGACAGGGAGAGACCCAGTACTTC
-	TRBJ2-3	once	TRBV5-6	CASSLGLGGTDTQYF	TGTGCCAGCAGCTTGGGTCTGGGCGGCACAGATACGCAGTATTTT
TRBD1	TRBJ2-7	-	TRBV19	CASSISGLTGVGYEQYF	TGTGCCAGTAGTATATCGGGCCTAACAGGGGTTGGCTACGAGCAGTACTTC
-	TRBJ2-7	-	TRBV4-3	CASSQDTSRFSEQYF	TGCGCCAGCAGCCAAGACACTAGTCGATTCTCCGAGCAGTACTTC
-	TRBJ1-5	-	TRBV7-9	CASSPRAGIVSNQPQHF	TGTGCCAGCAGCCCTCGGGCAGGGATAGTCAGCAATCAGCCCCAGCATTTT
TRBD2	TRBJ2-2	-	TRBV27	CASKLGFQRGGELFF	TGTGCCAGCAAACTTGGGTTTCAGCGGGGCGGGGAGCTGTTTTTT
-	TRBJ1-6	few	TRBV7-2	CASSLESSGYRSPLHF	TGTGCCAGCAGCTTAGAGTCTTCGGGGTATCGGTCACCCCTCCACTTT
TRBD1	TRBJ2-7	once	TRBV30	CAWDLGQTYEQYF	TGTGCCTGGGATTTGGGACAGACCTACGAGCAGTACTTC
-	TRBJ2-5	-	TRBV24-1	CATSSARAPRETQYF	TGTGCCACCAGCTCAGCCAGGGCGCCGAGGGAGACCCAGTACTTC
-	TRBJ1-2	-	TRBV5-6	CASSSTWDNYGYTF	TGTGCCAGCAGCTCCACCTGGGACAACTATGGCTACACCTTC
-	TRBJ1-1	-	TRBV7-2	CASSTGRGRRSNTEAFF	TGTGCCAGCAGCACAGGACGGGGGAGGCGATCGAACACTGAAGCTTTCTTT
-	TRBJ1-1	-	TRBV9	CASSVEAGSTEAFF	TGTGCCAGCAGCGTAGAGGCAGGGAGCACTGAAGCTTTCTTT
TRBD1	TRBJ2-2	-	TRBV6-1	CASSETGSVTFANTGELFF	TGTGCCAGCAGTGAGACAGGGTCAGTTACGTTCGCGAACACCGGGGAGCTGTTTTTT
TRBD2	TRBJ2-1	-	TRBV7-6	CASSLSKWTSYSYNEQFF	TGTGCCAGCAGCTTATCGAAATGGACTAGCTACTCCTACAATGAGCAGTTCTTC
-	TRBJ1-6	once	TRBV30	CAWTTEIHSPLHF	TGTGCCTGGACTACAGAGATTCATTCACCCCTCCACTTT
-	TRBJ1-5	-	TRBV24-1	CATSVGNQPQHF	TGTGCCACCAGTGTCGGCAATCAGCCCCAGCATTTT
-	TRBJ1-2	-	TRBV5-4	CASSFPQRGYTF	TGTGCCAGCAGCTTCCCTCAACGGGGTTACACCTTC
-	TRBJ1-6	few	TRBV7-9	CASSLTDNSPLHF	TGTGCCAGCAGCTTAACGGACAATTCACCCCTCCACTTT
TRBD2	TRBJ2-5	-	TRBV6-5	CASSLGLAGATQYF	TGTGCCAGCAGCTTAGGACTAGCCGGTGCGACCCAGTACTTC
-	TRBJ1-5	few	TRBV5-4	CASSLGGSDQPQHF	TGTGCCAGCAGCTTGGGAGGGAGTGATCAGCCCCAGCATTTT
-	TRBJ2-7	-	TRBV5-1	CASSLETSYEQYF	TGCGCCAGCAGCTTGGAAACCTCCTACGAGCAGTACTTC
-	TRBJ1-5	-	TRBV5-6	CASSFGGWKQPQHF	TGTGCCAGCAGCTTCGGGGGGTGGAAACAGCCCCAGCATTTT
-	TRBJ2-2	few	TRBV6-5	CASSNRVNGELFF	TGTGCCAGCAGCAACAGGGTTAACGGGGAGCTGTTTTTT
-	TRBJ2-6	-	TRBV27	CASSLLSGANVLTF	TGTGCCAGCAGTTTACTTTCTGGGGCCAACGTCCTGACTTTC